These 3 T cell receptor beta chains were all obtained from the same sample, sequenced in a study of tumor-infiltrating lymphocytes in localized non-small cell lung cancer. TCRdb's copy holds only in-frame clones and misses some; the assay was immunoSEQ multiplex PCR. The repertoire has 21,000 or so clones, 73% of them found once; the top ten carry over 6%. Specimen: lung tumor tissue. The source is a human donor with non-small cell lung cancer.

V and J are TRBV5-1 and TRBJ1-5; TRBD1 might be the D (5 bases). Germline lookup yields CDR1 SGHRS and CDR2 YFSETQ. The length of the CDR3 is 15 residues. V gave up 0 bases and J gave up 7 bases, with 14 bases separating them. This chain's CDR3 is CASSLASGRGQPQHF. The CDR3, as DNA: TGCGCCAGCAGCTTGGCCTCAGGGAGGGGACAGCCCCAGCATTTT.

The genes are TRBV4-3 and TRBJ1-1; D uncertain. The V end was cut by 4 bases, the J end by 1 base, with 10 bases between. The CDR3 consists of 14 residues. CDR1 is LGHNA, CDR2 YSLEER, per germline. DNA for the CDR3: TGCGCCAGCAGCCTGGAGCGATGGAACACTGAAGCTTTCTTT. Encoded protein: CASSLERWNTEAFF.

This clone was seen a handful of times. This sequence joins TRBV4-2 and TRBJ1-5; 7 bases line up with TRBD1. The J segment lost 1 base and the V segment lost 4 bases, leaving 4 bases of the junction unmatched. The CDR3 is 15 amino acids. The germline V gene has CDR1 LGHNA and CDR2 YNFKEQ. The CDR3 coding sequence is TGTGCCAGCAGCCGAGAGGGACAGAGCAATCAGCCCCAGCATTTT. Translated: CASSREGQSNQPQHF.